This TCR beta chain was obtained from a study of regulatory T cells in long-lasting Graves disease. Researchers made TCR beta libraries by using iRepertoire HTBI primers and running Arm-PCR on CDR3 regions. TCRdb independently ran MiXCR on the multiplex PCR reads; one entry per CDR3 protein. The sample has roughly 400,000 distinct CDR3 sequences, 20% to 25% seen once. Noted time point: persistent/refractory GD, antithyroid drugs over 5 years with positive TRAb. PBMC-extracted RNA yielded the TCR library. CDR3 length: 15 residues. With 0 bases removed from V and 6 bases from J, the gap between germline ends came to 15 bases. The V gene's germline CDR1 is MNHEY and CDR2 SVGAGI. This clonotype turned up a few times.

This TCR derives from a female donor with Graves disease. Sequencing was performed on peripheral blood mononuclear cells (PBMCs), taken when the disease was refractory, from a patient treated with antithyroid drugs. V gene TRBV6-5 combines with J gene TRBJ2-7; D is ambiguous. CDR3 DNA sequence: TGTGCCAGCAGTTACTCGCCCGGGCCTAGAGGCGAGCAGTACTTC. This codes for CASSYSPGPRGEQYF.